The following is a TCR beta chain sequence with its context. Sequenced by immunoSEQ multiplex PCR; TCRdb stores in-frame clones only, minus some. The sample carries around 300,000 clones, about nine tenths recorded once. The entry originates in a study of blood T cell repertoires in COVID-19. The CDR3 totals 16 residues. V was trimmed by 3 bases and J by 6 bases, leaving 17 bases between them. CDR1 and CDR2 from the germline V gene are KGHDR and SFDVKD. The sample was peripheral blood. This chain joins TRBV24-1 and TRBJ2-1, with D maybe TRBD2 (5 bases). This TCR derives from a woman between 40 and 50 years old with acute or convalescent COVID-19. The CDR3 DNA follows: TGTGCCACCAGTGATCTCGCGGGCGTGACCATCAATGAGCAGTTCTTC. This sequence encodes CATSDLAGVTINEQFF.